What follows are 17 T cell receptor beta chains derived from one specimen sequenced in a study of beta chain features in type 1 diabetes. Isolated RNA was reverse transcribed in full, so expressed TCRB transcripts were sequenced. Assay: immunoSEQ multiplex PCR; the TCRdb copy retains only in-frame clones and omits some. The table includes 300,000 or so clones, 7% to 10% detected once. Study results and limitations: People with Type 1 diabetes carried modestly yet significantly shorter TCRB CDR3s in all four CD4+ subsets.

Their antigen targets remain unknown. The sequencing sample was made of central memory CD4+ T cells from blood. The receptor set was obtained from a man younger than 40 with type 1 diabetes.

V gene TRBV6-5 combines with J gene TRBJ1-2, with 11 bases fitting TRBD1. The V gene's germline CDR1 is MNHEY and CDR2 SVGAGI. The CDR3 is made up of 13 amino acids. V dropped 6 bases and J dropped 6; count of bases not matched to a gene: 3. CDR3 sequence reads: CASRPGQGDGYTF. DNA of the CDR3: TGTGCCAGCAGGCCGGGACAGGGGGATGGCTACACCTTC.

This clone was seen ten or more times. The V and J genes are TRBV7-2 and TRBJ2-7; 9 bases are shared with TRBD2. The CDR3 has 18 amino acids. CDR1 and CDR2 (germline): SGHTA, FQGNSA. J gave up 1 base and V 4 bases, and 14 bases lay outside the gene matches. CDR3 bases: TGTGCCAGCAGCTCCCGTCCAGGCGGGGGGGCGAGTTCCTACGAGCAGTACTTC. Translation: CASSSRPGGGASSYEQYF. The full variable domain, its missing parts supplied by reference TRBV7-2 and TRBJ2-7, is GAGVSQSPSNKVTEKGKDVELRCDPISGHTALYWYRQSLGQGLEFLIYFQGNSAPDKSGLPSDRFSAERTGGSVSTLTIQRTQQEDSAVYLCASSSRPGGGASSYEQYFGPGTRLTVT.

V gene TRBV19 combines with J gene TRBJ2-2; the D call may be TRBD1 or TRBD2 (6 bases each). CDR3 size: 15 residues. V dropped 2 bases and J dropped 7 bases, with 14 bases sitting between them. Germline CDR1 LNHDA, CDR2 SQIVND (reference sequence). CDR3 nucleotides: TGTGCCAGTAGTATACAGGCTGGGGGGCTCGGGGAGCTGTTTTTT. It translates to CASSIQAGGLGELFF.

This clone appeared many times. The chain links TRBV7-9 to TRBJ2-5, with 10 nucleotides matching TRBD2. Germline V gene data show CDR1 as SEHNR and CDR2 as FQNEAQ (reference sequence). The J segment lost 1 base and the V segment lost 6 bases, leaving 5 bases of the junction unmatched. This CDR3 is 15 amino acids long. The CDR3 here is CASRPSGGPQETQYF. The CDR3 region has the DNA TGTGCCAGCAGACCTAGCGGGGGACCCCAAGAGACCCAGTACTTC. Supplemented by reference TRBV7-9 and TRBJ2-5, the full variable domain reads DTGVSQNPRHKITKRGQNVTFRCDPISEHNRLYWYRQTLGQGPEFLTYFQNEAQLEKSRLLSDRFSAERPKGSFSTLEIQRTEQGDSAMYLCASRPSGGPQETQYFGPGTRLLVL.

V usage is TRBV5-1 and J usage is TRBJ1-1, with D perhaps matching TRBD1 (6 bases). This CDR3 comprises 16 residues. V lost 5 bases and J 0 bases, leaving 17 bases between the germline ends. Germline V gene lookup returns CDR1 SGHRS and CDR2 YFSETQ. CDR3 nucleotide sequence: TGCGCCAGCAGAGAGGGAACAGGGTCCATGAACACTGAAGCTTTCTTT. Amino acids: CASREGTGSMNTEAFF.

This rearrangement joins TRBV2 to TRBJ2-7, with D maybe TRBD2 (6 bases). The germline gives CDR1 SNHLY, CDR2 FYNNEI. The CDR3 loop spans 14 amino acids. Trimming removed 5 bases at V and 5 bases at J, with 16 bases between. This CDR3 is CASSFSAWGDEQYF. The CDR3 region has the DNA TGTGCCAGCAGTTTTTCGGCATGGGGGGACGAGCAGTACTTC. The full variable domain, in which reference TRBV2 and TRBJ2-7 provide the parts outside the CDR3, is EPEVTQTPSHQVTQMGQEVILRCVPISNHLYFYWYRQILGQKVEFLVSFYNNEISEKSEIFDDQFSVERPDGSNFTLKIRSTKLEDSAMYFCASSFSAWGDEQYFGPGTRLTVT.

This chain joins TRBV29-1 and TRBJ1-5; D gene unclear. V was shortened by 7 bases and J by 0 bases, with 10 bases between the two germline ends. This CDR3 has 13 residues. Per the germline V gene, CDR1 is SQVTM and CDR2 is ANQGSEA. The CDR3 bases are TGCAGCGCCCAAATTGATAGCAATCAGCCCCAGCATTTT. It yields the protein CSAQIDSNQPQHF.

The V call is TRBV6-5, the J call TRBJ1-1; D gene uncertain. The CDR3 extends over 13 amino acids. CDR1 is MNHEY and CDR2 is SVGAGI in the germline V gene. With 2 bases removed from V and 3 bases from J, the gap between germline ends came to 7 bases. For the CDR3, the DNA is TGTGCCAGCAGTTACATCCGTGACACTGAAGCTTTCTTT. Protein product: CASSYIRDTEAFF.

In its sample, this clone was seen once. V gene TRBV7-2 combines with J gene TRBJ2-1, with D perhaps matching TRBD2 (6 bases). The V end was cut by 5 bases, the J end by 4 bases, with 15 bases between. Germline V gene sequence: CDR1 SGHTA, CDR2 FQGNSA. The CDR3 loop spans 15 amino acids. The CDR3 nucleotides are TGTGCCAGCAGCGGGGGACTTGCGAATTACAATGAGCAGTTCTTC. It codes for CASSGGLANYNEQFF.

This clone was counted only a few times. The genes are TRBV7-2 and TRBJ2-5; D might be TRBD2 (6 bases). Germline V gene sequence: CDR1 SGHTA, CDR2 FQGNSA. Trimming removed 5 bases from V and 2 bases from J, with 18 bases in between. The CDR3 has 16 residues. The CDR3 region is CASSLKRARGQETQYF. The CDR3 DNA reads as TGTGCCAGCAGCCTGAAGCGGGCTAGAGGGCAAGAGACCCAGTACTTC.

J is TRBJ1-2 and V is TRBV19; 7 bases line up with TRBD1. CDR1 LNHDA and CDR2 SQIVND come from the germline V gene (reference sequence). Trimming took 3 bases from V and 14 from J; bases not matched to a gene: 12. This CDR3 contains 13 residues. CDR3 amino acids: CASSIMGQQVVTF. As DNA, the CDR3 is TGTGCCAGTAGTATTATGGGACAGCAAGTGGTTACCTTC. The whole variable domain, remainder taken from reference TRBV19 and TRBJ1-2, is DGGITQSPKYLFRKEGQNVTLSCEQNLNHDAMYWYRQDPGQGLRLIYYSQIVNDFQKGDIAEGYSVSREKKESFPLTVTSAQKNPTAFYLCASSIMGQQVVTFGSGTRLTVV.

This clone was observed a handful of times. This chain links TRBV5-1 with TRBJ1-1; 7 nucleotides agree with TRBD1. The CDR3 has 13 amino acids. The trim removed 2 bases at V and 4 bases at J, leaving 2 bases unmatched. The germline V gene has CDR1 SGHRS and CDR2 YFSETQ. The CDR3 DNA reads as TGCGCCAGCAGCTTTAACAGGGGCACTGAAGCTTTCTTT. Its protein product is CASSFNRGTEAFF.

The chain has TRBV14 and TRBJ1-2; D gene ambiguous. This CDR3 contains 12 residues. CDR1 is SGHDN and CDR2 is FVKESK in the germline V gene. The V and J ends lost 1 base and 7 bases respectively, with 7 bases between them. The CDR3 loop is CASSQGLPGYTF. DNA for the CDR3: TGTGCCAGCAGCCAAGGTTTGCCTGGCTACACCTTC.

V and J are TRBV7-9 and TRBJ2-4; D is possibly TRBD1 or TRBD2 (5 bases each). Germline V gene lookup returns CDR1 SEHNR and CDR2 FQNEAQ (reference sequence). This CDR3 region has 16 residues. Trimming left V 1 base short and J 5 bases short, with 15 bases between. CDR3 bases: TGTGCCAGCAGCTTAGTCGGGACCAGGGTAGAAAACATTCAGTACTTC. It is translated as CASSLVGTRVENIQYF.

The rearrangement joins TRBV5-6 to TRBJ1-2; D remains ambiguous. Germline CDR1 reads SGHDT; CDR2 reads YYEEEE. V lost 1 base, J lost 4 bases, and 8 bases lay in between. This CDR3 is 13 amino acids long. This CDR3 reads CASSLNRPYGYTF. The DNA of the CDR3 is TGTGCCAGCAGCTTGAACCGACCCTATGGCTACACCTTC.

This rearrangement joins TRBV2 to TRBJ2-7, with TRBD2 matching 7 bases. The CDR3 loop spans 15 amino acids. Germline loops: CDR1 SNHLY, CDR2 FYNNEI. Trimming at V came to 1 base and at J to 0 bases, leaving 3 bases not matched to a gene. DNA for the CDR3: TGTGCCAGCAGTGAAGACGGGGGGTTCTCCTACGAGCAGTACTTC. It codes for CASSEDGGFSYEQYF.

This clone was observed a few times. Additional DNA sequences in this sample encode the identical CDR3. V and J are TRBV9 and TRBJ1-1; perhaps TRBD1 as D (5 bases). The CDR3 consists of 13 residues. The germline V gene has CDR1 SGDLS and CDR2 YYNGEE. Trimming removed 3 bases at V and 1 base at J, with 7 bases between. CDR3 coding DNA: TGTGCCAGCAGCGCCCAGGGGAACACTGAAGCTTTCTTT. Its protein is CASSAQGNTEAFF.